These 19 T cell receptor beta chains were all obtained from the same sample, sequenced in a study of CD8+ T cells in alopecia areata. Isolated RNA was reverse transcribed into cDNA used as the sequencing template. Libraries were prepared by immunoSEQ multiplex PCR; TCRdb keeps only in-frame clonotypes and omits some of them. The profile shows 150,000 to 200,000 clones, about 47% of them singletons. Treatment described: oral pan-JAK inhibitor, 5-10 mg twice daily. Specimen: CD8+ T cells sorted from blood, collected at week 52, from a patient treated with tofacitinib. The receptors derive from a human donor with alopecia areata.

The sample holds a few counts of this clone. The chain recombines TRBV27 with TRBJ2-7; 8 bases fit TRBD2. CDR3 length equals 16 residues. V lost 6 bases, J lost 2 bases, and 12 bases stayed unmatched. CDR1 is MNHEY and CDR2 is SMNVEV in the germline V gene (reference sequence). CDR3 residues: CASSHTGRGGPYEQYF. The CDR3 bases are TGTGCCAGCAGCCATACCGGGAGGGGGGGTCCCTACGAGCAGTACTTC.

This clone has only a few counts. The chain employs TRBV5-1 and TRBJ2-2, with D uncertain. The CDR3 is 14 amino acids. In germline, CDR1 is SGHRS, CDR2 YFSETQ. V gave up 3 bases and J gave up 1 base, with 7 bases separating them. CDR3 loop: CASSYGENTGELFF. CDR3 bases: TGCGCCAGCAGCTATGGGGAGAACACCGGGGAGCTGTTTTTT.

This chain's CDR3 is CAWSVSTPNTEAFF. The CDR3 coding sequence is TGTGCCTGGAGTGTAAGCACGCCGAACACTGAAGCTTTCTTT. The chain links TRBV30 to TRBJ1-1; no clear D. CDR3 length: 14 residues. Germline V gene lookup returns CDR1 GTSNPN and CDR2 SVGIG (reference sequence). Trimming took 0 bases from V and 1 from J, leaving 9 bases between them.

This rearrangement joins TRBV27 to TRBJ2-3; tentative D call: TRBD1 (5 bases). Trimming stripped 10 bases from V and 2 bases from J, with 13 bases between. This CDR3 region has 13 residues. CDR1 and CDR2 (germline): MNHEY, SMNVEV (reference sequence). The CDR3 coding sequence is TGTGCCACCAAACAGGAAAACACAGATACGCAGTATTTT. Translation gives CATKQENTDTQYF.

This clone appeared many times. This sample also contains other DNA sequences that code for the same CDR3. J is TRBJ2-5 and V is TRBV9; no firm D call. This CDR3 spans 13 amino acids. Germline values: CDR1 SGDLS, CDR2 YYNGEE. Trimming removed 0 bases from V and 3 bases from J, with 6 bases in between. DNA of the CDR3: TGTGCCAGCAGCGTAGGCGGAGAAGAGACCCAGTACTTC. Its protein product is CASSVGGEETQYF.

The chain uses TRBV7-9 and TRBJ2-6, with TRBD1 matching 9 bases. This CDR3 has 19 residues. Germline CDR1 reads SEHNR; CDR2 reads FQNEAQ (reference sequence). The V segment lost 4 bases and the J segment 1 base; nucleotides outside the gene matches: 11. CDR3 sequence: CASSSHRGDRVSGANVLTF. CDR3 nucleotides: TGTGCCAGCAGCTCGCACCGGGGGGACAGGGTATCTGGGGCCAACGTCCTGACTTTC.

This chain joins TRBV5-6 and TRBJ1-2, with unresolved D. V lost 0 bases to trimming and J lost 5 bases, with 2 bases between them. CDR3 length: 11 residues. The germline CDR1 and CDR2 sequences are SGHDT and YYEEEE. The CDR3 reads CASSLEYGYTF. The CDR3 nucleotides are TGTGCCAGCAGCTTGGAATATGGCTACACCTTC.

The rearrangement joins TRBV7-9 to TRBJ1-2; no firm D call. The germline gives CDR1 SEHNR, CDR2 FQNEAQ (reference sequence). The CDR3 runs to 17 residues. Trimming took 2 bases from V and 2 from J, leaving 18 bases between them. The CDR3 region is CASSLLPTRTENYGYTF. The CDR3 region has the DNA TGTGCCAGCAGCTTACTCCCGACCAGGACGGAGAACTATGGCTACACCTTC.

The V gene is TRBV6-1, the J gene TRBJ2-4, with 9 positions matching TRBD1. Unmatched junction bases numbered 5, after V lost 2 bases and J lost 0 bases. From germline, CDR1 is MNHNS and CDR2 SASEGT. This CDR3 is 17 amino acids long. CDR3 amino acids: CASSEIGTGRAKNIQYF. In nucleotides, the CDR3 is TGTGCCAGCAGTGAAATAGGGACAGGGCGAGCCAAAAACATTCAGTACTTC.

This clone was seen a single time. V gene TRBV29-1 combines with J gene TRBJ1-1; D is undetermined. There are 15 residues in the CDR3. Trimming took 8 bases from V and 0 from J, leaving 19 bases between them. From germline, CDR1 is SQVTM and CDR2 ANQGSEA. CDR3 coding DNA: TGCAGCTACTTGATCAAGACAAGGATGAACACTGAAGCTTTCTTT. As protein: CSYLIKTRMNTEAFF.

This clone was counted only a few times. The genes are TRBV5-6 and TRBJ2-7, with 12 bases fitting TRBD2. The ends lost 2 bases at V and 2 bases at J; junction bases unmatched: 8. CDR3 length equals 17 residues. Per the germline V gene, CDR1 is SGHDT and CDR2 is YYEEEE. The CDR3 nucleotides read TGTGCCAGCAGCTTCCTGGCAGGACTAGCGGGGACCTACGAGCAGTACTTC. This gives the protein CASSFLAGLAGTYEQYF.

The CDR3: CASSQEGTPQHF. DNA of the CDR3: TGCGCCAGCAGCCAAGAGGGAACGCCCCAGCATTTT. The chain is built from TRBV4-1 and TRBJ1-5; no clear D. Trimming stripped 0 bases from V and 9 bases from J, with 6 bases between. CDR3 size: 12 residues. Germline CDR1 and CDR2: MGHRA and YSYEKL.

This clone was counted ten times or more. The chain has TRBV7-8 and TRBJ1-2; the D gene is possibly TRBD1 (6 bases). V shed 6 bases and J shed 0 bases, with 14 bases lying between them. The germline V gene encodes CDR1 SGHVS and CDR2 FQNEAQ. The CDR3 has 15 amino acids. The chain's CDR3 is CASSQQGLANYGYTF. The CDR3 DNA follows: TGTGCCAGCAGTCAACAGGGATTAGCTAACTATGGCTACACCTTC.

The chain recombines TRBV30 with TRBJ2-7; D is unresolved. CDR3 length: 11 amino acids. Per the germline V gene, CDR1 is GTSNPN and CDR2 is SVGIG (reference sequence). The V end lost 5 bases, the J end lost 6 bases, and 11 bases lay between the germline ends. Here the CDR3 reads CAWVDRSEQYF. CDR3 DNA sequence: TGTGCCTGGGTTGACCGCAGCGAGCAGTACTTC.

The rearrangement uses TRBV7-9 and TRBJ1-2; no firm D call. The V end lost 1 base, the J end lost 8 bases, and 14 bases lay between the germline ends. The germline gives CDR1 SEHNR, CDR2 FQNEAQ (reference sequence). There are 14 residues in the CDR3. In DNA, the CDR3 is TGTGCCAGCAGCTTAGATCAAGGACTACGAGGCTACACCTTC. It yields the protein CASSLDQGLRGYTF.

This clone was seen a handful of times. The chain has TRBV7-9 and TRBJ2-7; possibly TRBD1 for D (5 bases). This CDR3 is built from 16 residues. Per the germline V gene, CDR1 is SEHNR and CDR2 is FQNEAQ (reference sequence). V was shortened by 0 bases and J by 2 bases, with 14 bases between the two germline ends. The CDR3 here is CASSLATDMWTYEQYF. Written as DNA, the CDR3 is TGTGCCAGCAGCTTAGCTACGGACATGTGGACCTACGAGCAGTACTTC.

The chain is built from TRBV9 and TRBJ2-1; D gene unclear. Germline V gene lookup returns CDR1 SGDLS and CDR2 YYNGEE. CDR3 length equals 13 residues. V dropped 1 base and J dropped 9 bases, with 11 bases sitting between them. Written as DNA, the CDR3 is TGTGCCAGCAGCGTAAAATCCGGGCTTGAGCAGTTCTTC. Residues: CASSVKSGLEQFF.

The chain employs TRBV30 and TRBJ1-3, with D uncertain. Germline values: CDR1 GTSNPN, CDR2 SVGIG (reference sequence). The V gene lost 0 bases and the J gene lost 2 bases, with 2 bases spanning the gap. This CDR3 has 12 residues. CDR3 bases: TGTGCCTGGAGTGTACCTGGAAACACCATATATTTT. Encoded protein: CAWSVPGNTIYF.

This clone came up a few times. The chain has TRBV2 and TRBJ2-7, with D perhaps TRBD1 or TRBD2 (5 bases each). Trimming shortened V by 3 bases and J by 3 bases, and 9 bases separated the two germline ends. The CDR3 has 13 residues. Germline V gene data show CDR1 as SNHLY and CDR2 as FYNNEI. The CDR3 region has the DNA TGTGCCAGCAGTGAGGGACCCCGCTACGAGCAGTACTTC. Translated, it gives CASSEGPRYEQYF.